This TCR beta chain was recovered during a study of blood T cell repertoires in COVID-19. The table came from immunoSEQ multiplex PCR; TCRdb's copy has only in-frame clones and leaves some out. The sample has about 340,000 clones; 85% to 90% are singletons. CDR1 SGHRS and CDR2 YFSETQ come from the germline V gene. The CDR3 has 15 residues. J gave up 3 bases and V 2 bases, and 8 bases lay outside the gene matches. This clone was seen just once. The material sequenced was peripheral blood. The chain couples TRBV5-1 to TRBJ2-7, with 7 bases aligning to TRBD1. The sequence was collected from a woman in her 70s with COVID-19, enrolled during active disease. CDR3: CASSLLSGQYYEQYF. The CDR3 DNA reads as TGCGCCAGCAGCTTACTTTCGGGACAGTACTACGAGCAGTACTTC.